The source of this TCR beta chain is a study of spatial heterogeneity in lung cancer. Germline V gene data show CDR1 as ENHRY and CDR2 as SYGVKD. V lost 8 bases, J lost 6 bases, and 14 bases lay in between. The CDR3 sequence is 12 residues long. Many counts were recorded for this clonotype. The antigen remains unidentified. Points from the study as a whole: How many expanded intratumoral alpha and beta TCRs were present tracked the tumor mutation count, which was a count of nonsynonymous mutations.

Regarding time point: sample taken at primary tumor resection. The roughly 66 donors had untreated early-stage non-small cell lung cancer. TCRdb reprocessed the 5' RACE reads with MiXCR, giving one entry per CDR3 protein. The sample shows roughly 13,000 distinct CDR3 sequences, over 3% of them seen only once. This clonotype was sampled from a male donor with early-stage non-small cell lung cancer. Sequences were derived from lung tumor tissue, sampled at surgery. The V call is TRBV10-3, the J call TRBJ2-7; either TRBD1 or TRBD2 may fit D (5 bases each). CDR3: CAISGTALEQYF. Written as DNA, the CDR3 is TGTGCCATCTCCGGGACGGCCCTCGAGCAGTACTTC.